The source of this TCR beta chain is a study of control samples from healthy donors and cancer patients. Trimming stripped 2 bases from V and 4 bases from J, with 11 bases between. Germline CDR1 SEHNR, CDR2 FQNEAQ (reference sequence). CDR3 length: 14 amino acids. Measured with immunoSEQ multiplex PCR; TCRdb has only the in-frame clones, and not every one. The sample consists of 88,000 or so clones, about 94% of them appearing once. Sequenced material: blood. The origin of this receptor is a young woman in good health. The chain carries TRBV7-9 and TRBJ1-1; D gene unclear. The chain's CDR3 is CASSLILGSTEAFF. The CDR3 nucleotides read TGTGCCAGCAGCTTAATCCTGGGAAGCACTGAAGCTTTCTTT.